This T cell receptor (beta chain) was captured by sequencing in a study of CD8 T cells in Susac syndrome. After extraction with the RNeasy kit, 0.5 to 1 ug of the RNA was reverse transcribed using random hexamers. Across 54 Vbeta and 13 Jbeta, immunoSEQ multiplex PCR amplified TCR beta CDR3. Each CDR3 protein gets one entry after TCRdb re-called the immunoSEQ multiplex PCR reads with MiXCR. The sample records some 130,000 distinct CDR3 sequences, 75% to 90% being singletons. The J segment lost 6 bases and the V segment lost 9 bases, leaving 13 bases of the junction unmatched. Per the germline V gene, CDR1 is LNHDA and CDR2 is SQIVND (reference sequence). The CDR3 has 14 residues. Sequencing targeted TCR beta in T cells from blood (CD8+ and CD4+). Bulk CD8+ and CD4+ cells came from magnetic negative isolation; CD8+ TEMRA by FACS.

This clonotype was sampled from a human donor with multiple sclerosis. The genes are TRBV19 and TRBJ1-2; 7 nucleotides line up with TRBD1. Sequencing was performed on CD8+ T cells from PBMCs. The CDR3 DNA is TGTGCCAGCACCCTCGGGACAGCCTATAATGGCTACACCTTC. Its translation: CASTLGTAYNGYTF.